These 29 T cell receptor beta chains originate from one sample sequenced in a study of cytomegalovirus exposure and HLA in healthy donors. Use of 60 Vbeta and 13 Jbeta primers characterized the PCR. The table came from immunoSEQ multiplex PCR; TCRdb's copy has only in-frame clones and leaves some out. The table includes around 130,000 clones, over 65% detected once. Sequencing was done on a sample of PBMCs. These receptors were taken from a man aged 45-65 years in good health and CMV-seronegative.

This clone has just a few counts. The J gene is TRBJ1-4, the V gene TRBV5-4; 8 nucleotides match TRBD1. Germline lookup yields CDR1 SGHNT and CDR2 YYREEE (reference sequence). After removal of 2 bases from V and 2 bases from J, the junction contained 2 bases not matched to a gene. The CDR3 totals 15 residues. CDR3 loop: CASSFTGGTNEKLFF. CDR3 DNA sequence: TGTGCCAGCAGCTTCACAGGGGGTACTAATGAAAAACTGTTTTTT.

This clone has ten or more counts. V usage is TRBV10-3 and J usage is TRBJ2-7, with D maybe TRBD1 (5 bases). Germline V gene data show CDR1 as ENHRY and CDR2 as SYGVKD. This CDR3 spans 13 amino acids. V was shortened by 0 bases and J by 5 bases, with 8 bases between the two germline ends. The CDR3 loop is CAISESTEHEQYF. CDR3 DNA: TGTGCCATCAGTGAGTCGACAGAGCACGAGCAGTACTTC.

The chain recombines TRBV7-2 with TRBJ1-1, with D tentatively TRBD1 (6 bases). The V end was cut by 8 bases, the J end by 3 bases, with 19 bases between. Germline CDR1 is SGHTA and CDR2 is FQGNSA. The CDR3 runs 15 residues. The CDR3 nucleotides read TGTGCCAGCGTCATGAGGGGGGGCGCTTACACTGAAGCTTTCTTT. Amino acid sequence: CASVMRGGAYTEAFF. The variable domain in full, completed from reference TRBV7-2 and TRBJ1-1, reads GAGVSQSPSNKVTEKGKDVELRCDPISGHTALYWYRQSLGQGLEFLIYFQGNSAPDKSGLPSDRFSAERTGGSVSTLTIQRTQQEDSAVYLCASVMRGGAYTEAFFGQGTRLTVV.

This chain joins TRBV28 and TRBJ2-2; the D gene is possibly TRBD1 (6 bases). Trimming pared 7 bases from V and 7 bases from J, leaving 16 bases between. Germline CDR1 reads MDHEN; CDR2 reads SYDVKM. The CDR3 consists of 14 residues. CDR3 region: CASNRDTKGGELFF. In nucleotides, the CDR3 is TGTGCCAGCAATAGGGACACCAAAGGCGGGGAGCTGTTTTTT.

CDR3 in DNA: TGTGCCAGCAGCGAAACAGGGTCCTCGGTATACGAGCAGTACTTC. Translating gives CASSETGSSVYEQYF. The chain couples TRBV2 to TRBJ2-7; TRBD1 might be the D (6 bases). The CDR3 spans 15 residues. V was pared by 6 bases and J by 4 bases, with 19 bases between. Germline values: CDR1 SNHLY, CDR2 FYNNEI.

The sample holds a few counts of this clone. V and J are TRBV4-3 and TRBJ2-7; perhaps TRBD1 as D (6 bases). In germline, CDR1 is LGHNA, CDR2 YSLEER. Trimming took off 1 base at V and 0 bases at J, with 10 bases between the two ends. This CDR3 has 15 residues. The CDR3 here is CASSQALDSSYEQYF. The DNA for the CDR3 is TGCGCCAGCAGCCAAGCCCTGGACAGCTCCTACGAGCAGTACTTC.

The chain carries TRBV13 and TRBJ2-2, with a weak D call TRBD1 (6 bases). The V end was cut by 9 bases, the J end by 4 bases, with 12 bases between. The CDR3 runs to 13 residues. Germline CDR1 is PRHDT and CDR2 is FYEKMQ (reference sequence). Here the CDR3 DNA reads TGTGCCAGACAGGGTGAAGTCACCGGGGAGCTGTTTTTT. The encoded protein is CARQGEVTGELFF.

The gene calls are TRBV5-1 and TRBJ2-3, with TRBD2 matching over 7 bases. J was trimmed by 1 base and V by 7 bases; bases with no gene match: 6. The length of the CDR3 is 14 residues. From germline, CDR1 is SGHRS and CDR2 YFSETQ. The CDR3 region has the DNA TGCGCCAGCGCGAGGGAGGGTGGCACAGATACGCAGTATTTT. This encodes CASAREGGTDTQYF.

The genes are TRBV28 and TRBJ2-7; weak D call: TRBD1 (6 bases). Germline V gene data show CDR1 as MDHEN and CDR2 as SYDVKM. The ends were cut back, 2 bases at V and 4 bases at J, with 12 bases in the middle. The CDR3 loop spans 14 amino acids. The CDR3 DNA reads TGTGCCAGCAGTTTAGCAGGGGCTAGGTACGAGCAGTACTTC. This codes for CASSLAGARYEQYF.

The chain has TRBV16 and TRBJ1-2; no clear D gene. The germline CDR1 and CDR2 sequences are KGHSY and FQNENV. Trimming removed 1 base from V and 3 bases from J, with 3 bases in between. The CDR3 totals 12 residues. This chain's CDR3 is CASSQLDYGYTF. The CDR3 DNA follows: TGTGCCAGCAGCCAATTAGACTATGGCTACACCTTC.

The chain joins TRBV29-1 to TRBJ2-6, with 12 bases identical to TRBD1. In germline, CDR1 is SQVTM, CDR2 ANQGSEA. The V segment lost 4 bases and the J segment 2 bases; nucleotides outside the gene matches: 3. CDR3 length: 16 residues. The CDR3 loop is CSVGDRGPPGANVLTF. The CDR3 DNA reads as TGCAGCGTTGGGGACAGGGGGCCTCCTGGGGCCAACGTCCTGACTTTC.

This clone has a handful of counts. The chain has TRBV10-3 and TRBJ2-7; 10 bases are shared with TRBD1. The ends lost 10 bases at V and 5 bases at J; junction bases unmatched: 8. Germline-derived CDR1 and CDR2 are ENHRY and SYGVKD. This CDR3 is built from 13 residues. The CDR3 nucleotides read TGTGCCAACGCTGGGACAGGGGCAGACGAGCAGTACTTC. Amino acids: CANAGTGADEQYF.

This clone was counted between two and nine times. The V and J genes are TRBV5-6 and TRBJ1-5, with D tentatively TRBD1 (6 bases). The germline CDR1 and CDR2 sequences are SGHDT and YYEEEE. The germline V and J ends were trimmed by 1 base and 5 bases, with 10 bases remaining between them. The CDR3 totals 14 residues. DNA of the CDR3: TGTGCCAGCAGCTTGACAGGGCGCGATCAGCCCCAGCATTTT. It is translated as CASSLTGRDQPQHF.

The rearrangement uses TRBV7-8 and TRBJ2-3, with a weak D call TRBD2 (5 bases). The CDR3 is 14 amino acids. Trimming shortened V by 5 bases and J by 1 base, and 10 bases separated the two germline ends. CDR1 SGHVS and CDR2 FQNEAQ come from the germline V gene. The CDR3 DNA reads as TGTGCCAGCAGCCCCGACTACCGCACAGATACGCAGTATTTT. Its protein product is CASSPDYRTDTQYF. Drawing the rest from reference TRBV7-8 and TRBJ2-3, the complete variable domain is GAGVSQSPRYKVAKRGQDVALRCDPISGHVSLFWYQQALGQGPEFLTYFQNEAQLDKSGLPSDRFFAERPEGSVSTLKIQRTQQEDSAVYLCASSPDYRTDTQYFGPGTRLTVL.

This chain connects TRBV27 to TRBJ2-3; D perhaps matches TRBD2 (5 bases). The CDR3 spans 15 residues. Trimming removed 6 bases at V and 4 bases at J, with 17 bases between. Germline CDR1 MNHEY, CDR2 SMNVEV (reference sequence). The CDR3 DNA sequence: TGTGCCAGCAGCCCCAGTCGGGGAAGCGCAGATACGCAGTATTTT. It codes for CASSPSRGSADTQYF.

The chain couples TRBV10-3 to TRBJ2-7; TRBD2 is a possible D gene (5 bases). V was cut by 4 bases and J by 2 bases, with 9 bases left in between. The CDR3 has 13 amino acids. Germline CDR1 reads ENHRY; CDR2 reads SYGVKD. CDR3 nucleotides: TGTGCCATCAGTGGTCGGGGAACCTACGAGCAGTACTTC. Its protein product is CAISGRGTYEQYF.

This clone appeared a few times. CDR3 residues: CASSQRQGPNEKLFF. Written as DNA, the CDR3 is TGCGCCAGCAGCCAACGACAGGGACCGAATGAAAAACTGTTTTTT. The gene calls are TRBV4-3 and TRBJ1-4; 7 positions match TRBD1. CDR1 and CDR2 (germline): LGHNA, YSLEER. The junction had 5 bases not matched to a gene; V was cut back by 2 bases and J by 5 bases. The CDR3 extends over 15 amino acids.

V is TRBV28 and J is TRBJ1-1; TRBD1 matches 7 bases. CDR3 size: 15 residues. V dropped 6 bases and J dropped 1; count of bases not matched to a gene: 8. Per germline, CDR1 MDHEN and CDR2 SYDVKM. Here the CDR3 reads CASSRVQGQNTEAFF. The CDR3 bases are TGTGCCAGCAGCCGAGTACAGGGGCAGAACACTGAAGCTTTCTTT.

This clone appeared a few times. The chain is built from TRBV10-1 and TRBJ2-4; D unclear. This CDR3 is built from 14 residues. The germline V and J ends were trimmed by 2 bases and 0 bases, with 5 bases remaining between them. CDR1 WNHNN and CDR2 SYGVQD come from the germline V gene (reference sequence). The DNA for the CDR3 is TGCGCCAGCAGTGAGGGTAGAGCCAAAAACATTCAGTACTTC. As protein: CASSEGRAKNIQYF.

The V call is TRBV12-5, the J call TRBJ2-7; TRBD2 matches 10 bases. V was pared by 6 bases and J by 5 bases, with 4 bases of the junction left unmatched. This CDR3 region has 13 residues. Germline V gene sequence: CDR1 LGHNT, CDR2 FRNRAP. CDR3 protein: CASGASGSNEQYF. The CDR3 coding sequence is TGTGCTAGTGGAGCTAGCGGGAGCAACGAGCAGTACTTC. Filled out from reference TRBV12-5 and TRBJ2-7, the complete variable domain reads DARVTQTPRHKVTEMGQEVTMRCQPILGHNTVFWYRQTMMQGLELLAYFRNRAPLDDSGMPKDRFSAEMPDATLATLKIQPSEPRDSAVYFCASGASGSNEQYFGPGTRLTVT.

This chain joins TRBV5-6 and TRBJ1-3; TRBD1 matches 7 bases. The germline V gene has CDR1 SGHDT and CDR2 YYEEEE. The ends lost 3 bases at V and 2 bases at J; junction bases unmatched: 2. The CDR3 covers 14 residues. The chain's CDR3 is CASSSQGAGNTIYF. CDR3 DNA sequence: TGTGCCAGCAGCTCCCAGGGGGCTGGAAACACCATATATTTT.

The chain is built from TRBV27 and TRBJ2-3; possible D gene TRBD1, 5 bases. V dropped 10 bases and J dropped 4 bases, with 15 bases sitting between them. In germline, CDR1 is MNHEY, CDR2 SMNVEV (reference sequence). This CDR3 comprises 13 residues. CDR3: CATKALGPDTQYF. CDR3 in DNA: TGTGCCACGAAAGCCCTGGGGCCAGATACGCAGTATTTT.

The CDR3 DNA reads as TGTGCCAGCAGTGACTGGGACAGTAACTATGGCTACACCTTC. This codes for CASSDWDSNYGYTF. The chain has TRBV2 and TRBJ1-2; TRBD1 matches 7 bases. Looked up from germline, CDR1 is SNHLY and CDR2 is FYNNEI. This CDR3 spans 14 amino acids. Trimming cost V 3 bases and J 1 base; bases outside gene matches: 2. The variable domain in full, completed from reference TRBV2 and TRBJ1-2, reads EPEVTQTPSHQVTQMGQEVILRCVPISNHLYFYWYRQILGQKVEFLVSFYNNEISEKSEIFDDQFSVERPDGSNFTLKIRSTKLEDSAMYFCASSDWDSNYGYTFGSGTRLTVV.

The chain employs TRBV7-3 and TRBJ2-3; TRBD1 matches at 9 bases. V was pared by 5 bases and J by 3 bases, with 9 bases of the junction left unmatched. The germline V gene encodes CDR1 SGHTA and CDR2 FQGTGA. The CDR3 contains 16 residues. For the CDR3, the DNA is TGTGCCAGCAGCCAACGCTCCGGGACAGGGACAGATACGCAGTATTTT. Encoded protein: CASSQRSGTGTDTQYF.

The chain uses TRBV7-6 and TRBJ2-3; D gene ambiguous. V was trimmed by 5 bases and J by 4 bases, leaving 4 bases between them. There are 11 residues in the CDR3. Germline-derived CDR1 and CDR2 are SGHVS and FNYEAQ. The CDR3 bases are TGTGCCAGCAGCATATCAGATACGCAGTATTTT. Its protein product is CASSISDTQYF.

With regard to this clone: Distinct nucleotide sequences in the sample also encode this CDR3. V gene TRBV2 combines with J gene TRBJ2-5; maybe TRBD1 (6 bases). Germline V gives CDR1 SNHLY, CDR2 FYNNEI. V was clipped by 5 bases and J by 3 bases, with 10 bases between them. The CDR3 consists of 13 residues. This CDR3 is CASSLQGKETQYF. The CDR3 nucleotides are TGTGCCAGCAGTCTACAGGGTAAAGAGACCCAGTACTTC.

In its sample, this clone ranks as medium-sized. The V and J genes are TRBV7-9 and TRBJ1-1; D unresolved. The V gene lost 2 bases and the J gene lost 7 bases, with 5 bases spanning the gap. Germline CDR1 is SEHNR and CDR2 is FQNEAQ (reference sequence). CDR3 size: 11 residues. In nucleotides, the CDR3 is TGTGCCAGCAGCTTACAGCGTGAAGCTTTCTTT. This encodes CASSLQREAFF.

This clone occurred a few times. Here the CDR3 DNA reads TGCGCCAGCAGCCCAAGGACAAGCATGAACACTGAAGCTTTCTTT. It is translated as CASSPRTSMNTEAFF. This chain joins TRBV5-1 and TRBJ1-1; D perhaps matches TRBD1 (5 bases). V was cut by 4 bases and J by 0 bases, with 13 bases left in between. The CDR3 is made up of 15 amino acids. Germline V CDR1 and CDR2: SGHRS, YFSETQ.

The chain recombines TRBV28 with TRBJ2-5; D call uncertain. The germline gives CDR1 MDHEN, CDR2 SYDVKM. CDR3 size: 12 residues. Trimming stripped 5 bases from V and 5 bases from J, with 9 bases between. This CDR3 reads CASSSVPETQYF. In DNA, the CDR3 is TGTGCCAGCAGTAGCGTTCCGGAGACCCAGTACTTC.